The 16 T cell receptor beta chains below all came from one sample that was sequenced in a study of identical twins. TCRdb fed the 5' RACE reads into MiXCR, producing one record per CDR3 protein. In the table there are 500,000 to 650,000 distinct CDR3 sequences, around 20% of which are singletons. The sample was also linked to a second study, of yellow fever vaccine responses in identical twins.

Input material: CD4+ T cells sorted from blood. The origin of the receptors is a woman aged 18 to 35 in good health.

This clonotype showed up just a few times. This chain joins TRBV7-3 and TRBJ1-6; 7 bases fit TRBD1. The CDR3 is 14 amino acids. The J segment lost 7 bases and the V segment lost 5 bases, leaving 5 bases of the junction unmatched. CDR1 and CDR2 from the germline V gene are SGHTA and FQGTGA. CDR3 amino acids: CASSQQGRNSPLHF. The CDR3, as DNA: TGTGCCAGCAGCCAACAGGGGCGGAATTCACCCCTCCACTTT.

The chain has TRBV10-1 and TRBJ2-1; the match to TRBD2 covers 11 bases. Germline CDR1 WNHNN, CDR2 SYGVQD (reference sequence). The CDR3 length is 13 residues. V lost 5 bases and J lost 10; bases outside the gene matches: 4. The DNA of the CDR3 is TGCGCCAGCAGTCTAAGGACTAGCGGGGAGCAGTTCTTC. Protein sequence: CASSLRTSGEQFF.

This clonotype has only a few counts. The CDR3 DNA follows: TGTGCCACCAGTTCTTTTGGGACTAGCGGAACCTACGAGCAGTACTTC. The encoded protein is CATSSFGTSGTYEQYF. The chain employs TRBV24-1 and TRBJ2-7; TRBD2 matches at 11 bases. From germline, CDR1 is KGHDR and CDR2 SFDVKD. J lost 2 bases, V lost 6 bases, and 8 bases had no gene match. The CDR3 has 16 amino acids.

This clonotype was recorded a few times. The chain joins TRBV5-1 to TRBJ2-1; D may match TRBD1 or TRBD2 (6 bases each). The length of the CDR3 is 15 residues. The germline CDR1 and CDR2 sequences are SGHRS and YFSETQ. V was pared by 0 bases and J by 7 bases, with 14 bases between. CDR3 nucleotide sequence: TGCGCCAGCAGCTTGGGGGGGGCTGGTTTAAATGAGCAGTTCTTC. Encoded protein: CASSLGGAGLNEQFF.

This chain links TRBV29-1 with TRBJ2-5; 10 nucleotides match TRBD2. CDR3 size: 15 residues. The germline gives CDR1 SQVTM, CDR2 ANQGSEA. V trimming: 6 bases; J trimming: 2 bases; junction bases outside the gene matches: 9. The CDR3 DNA follows: TGCAGCGTAAGGACTAGCGGACGTTATCAAGAGACCCAGTACTTC. It translates to CSVRTSGRYQETQYF.

The CDR3 bases are TGTGCCACCAGTGATGAGGCATCCCCCTCCTACAATGAGCAGTTCTTC. This gives the protein CATSDEASPSYNEQFF. The chain couples TRBV24-1 to TRBJ2-1; D unclear. Germline V lookup: CDR1 KGHDR, CDR2 SFDVKD. The CDR3 loop spans 16 amino acids. Trimming stripped 3 bases from V and 0 bases from J, with 11 bases between.

In this sample, this clonotype turned up a few times. V gene TRBV5-6 combines with J gene TRBJ2-7; D may be TRBD1 or TRBD2 (5 bases each). The germline V and J ends were trimmed by 3 bases and 0 bases, with 10 bases remaining between them. Germline V gene lookup returns CDR1 SGHDT and CDR2 YYEEEE. CDR3 size: 14 residues. The CDR3 loop is CASSYSGTSYEQYF. The CDR3 region has the DNA TGTGCCAGCAGCTACTCAGGGACCTCCTACGAGCAGTACTTC.

V is TRBV7-6 and J is TRBJ2-2; D may be TRBD1 (5 bases). CDR3 size: 16 residues. Per the germline V gene, CDR1 is SGHVS and CDR2 is FNYEAQ. V dropped 3 bases and J dropped 5 bases, with 16 bases sitting between them. DNA of the CDR3: TGTGCCAGCAGCTTGTTTGGACAAGGAAGTACCGGGGAGCTGTTTTTT. The encoded protein is CASSLFGQGSTGELFF.

This clonotype has only a few counts. V and J are TRBV5-1 and TRBJ2-1; 9 nucleotides align to TRBD2. Germline V gene sequence: CDR1 SGHRS, CDR2 YFSETQ. With 2 bases clipped from V and 8 bases from J, the junction kept 8 bases outside the gene matches. The length of the CDR3 is 15 residues. CDR3 DNA: TGCGCCAGCAGCTTATTCCTAGCGGGAAGTCATGAGCAGTTCTTC. Translation gives CASSLFLAGSHEQFF.

This clonotype came up a few times. The chain joins TRBV18 to TRBJ2-1; possibly TRBD1 for D (5 bases). Trimming cost V 2 bases and J 1 base, with 9 bases left between them. Germline loops: CDR1 KGHSH, CDR2 LQKENI. There are 15 residues in the CDR3. The CDR3 sequence: CASSPAGYSYNEQFF. For the CDR3, the DNA is TGTGCCAGCTCACCAGCAGGGTATTCCTACAATGAGCAGTTCTTC.

CDR3 coding DNA: TGTGCCAGCACCCGGGACCGGACAAGGGGCAATGAGCAGTTCTTC. Residues: CASTRDRTRGNEQFF. This chain links TRBV7-6 with TRBJ2-1; the D gene could be TRBD1 or TRBD2 (5 bases each). The V end lost 7 bases, the J end lost 6 bases, and 19 bases lay between the germline ends. The CDR3 is made up of 15 amino acids. Germline V gene lookup returns CDR1 SGHVS and CDR2 FNYEAQ. Based on the CDR3 plus reference TRBV7-6 and TRBJ2-1, the full variable domain is GAGVSQSPRYKVTKRGQDVALRCDPISGHVSLYWYRQALGQGPEFLTYFNYEAQQDKSGLPNDRFSAERPEGSISTLTIQRTEQRDSAMYRCASTRDRTRGNEQFFGPGTRLTVL.

The chain combines TRBV20-1 with TRBJ1-1; 7 nucleotides line up with TRBD1. Germline loops: CDR1 DFQATT, CDR2 SNEGSKA (reference sequence). V was pared by 1 base and J by 5 bases, with 10 bases of the junction left unmatched. The CDR3 length is 15 residues. CDR3 nucleotide sequence: TGCAGTGCTAGAGGGAGACAGGGTGGGGGAACTGAAGCTTTCTTT. It codes for CSARGRQGGGTEAFF.

This clonotype was found a few times. V is TRBV3-1 and J is TRBJ2-7, with TRBD2 matching over 15 bases. Germline CDR1 is LGHDT and CDR2 is YNNKEL (reference sequence). The V and J ends lost 4 bases and 0 bases, in that order; junction bases with no gene match: 10. The CDR3 totals 19 residues. The CDR3 spells CASSPPSGLAGGSSYEQYF. The DNA for the CDR3 is TGTGCCAGCAGCCCGCCCTCAGGACTAGCGGGAGGGAGCTCCTACGAGCAGTACTTC.

The CDR3 sequence: CASSDMVETQYF. The CDR3 nucleotides read TGTGCCAGCAGTGATATGGTTGAGACCCAGTACTTC. The chain combines TRBV2 with TRBJ2-5; D call uncertain. CDR1 is SNHLY, CDR2 FYNNEI, per germline. The CDR3 runs 12 residues. The V gene lost 3 bases and the J gene lost 5 bases, with 7 bases spanning the gap.

This clonotype occurred a few times. V is TRBV28 and J is TRBJ2-3; D is uncertain. Looked up from germline, CDR1 is MDHEN and CDR2 is SYDVKM. Trimming left V 10 bases short and J 4 bases short, with 12 bases between. The CDR3 length is 12 residues. The CDR3 DNA sequence: TGTGCCACCACGATTGTCGCAGATACGCAGTATTTT. Translation gives CATTIVADTQYF.

The chain carries TRBV6-1 and TRBJ2-7; a weak D match, TRBD1 (7 bases). The length of the CDR3 is 13 residues. With 8 bases removed from V and 4 bases from J, the gap between germline ends came to 15 bases. The germline V gene has CDR1 MNHNS and CDR2 SASEGT. The CDR3 DNA reads as TGTGCCAGCGGGCGGGGACAGCCTTACGAGCAGTACTTC. Translated, it gives CASGRGQPYEQYF.